Sequencing of this T cell receptor beta chain was carried out in a study of OX40 agonist ivuxolimab in advanced cancers. Here immunoSEQ multiplex PCR was the method, and the copy in TCRdb shows in-frame clones only, minus some. The table has just over 90,000 clones, roughly 90% seen once. Sequenced here: CD4+ or CD8+ T cells sorted from blood, sampled in a trial of the OX40 agonist ivuxolimab. The TCR sequence derives from an adult with an advanced solid tumor such as melanoma, head and neck, liver or kidney cancer.

The CDR3 here is CASSKAGPRPYTF. The CDR3 nucleotides read TGTGCCAGCAGCAAAGCTGGGCCGAGGCCCTACACCTTC. The J gene is TRBJ1-2, the V gene TRBV21-1. TRBV21-1 is described as a pseudogene. The CDR3 contains 13 residues.